This T cell receptor (beta chain) was identified in a study of chemoradiotherapy in HPV16-positive cancers. CDR1 and CDR2 (germline): MGHRA, YSYEKL. The CDR3 extends over 18 amino acids. V shed 1 base and J 1 base; nucleotides not matched to a gene: 11. Clones were read by immunoSEQ multiplex PCR, and TCRdb kept only the in-frame ones, dropping some. This table holds about 8,600 clones, around nine tenths found once. The sample consisted of blood, taken from a patient who underwent chemoradiotherapy. V is TRBV4-1 and J is TRBJ2-5; 8 bases fit TRBD2. This receptor was obtained from a human donor with HPV-associated anogenital cancer. The CDR3 spells CASSQVTSGGGAQETQYF. As DNA, the CDR3 is TGCGCCAGCAGCCAAGTTACCAGCGGGGGAGGGGCCCAAGAGACCCAGTACTTC.